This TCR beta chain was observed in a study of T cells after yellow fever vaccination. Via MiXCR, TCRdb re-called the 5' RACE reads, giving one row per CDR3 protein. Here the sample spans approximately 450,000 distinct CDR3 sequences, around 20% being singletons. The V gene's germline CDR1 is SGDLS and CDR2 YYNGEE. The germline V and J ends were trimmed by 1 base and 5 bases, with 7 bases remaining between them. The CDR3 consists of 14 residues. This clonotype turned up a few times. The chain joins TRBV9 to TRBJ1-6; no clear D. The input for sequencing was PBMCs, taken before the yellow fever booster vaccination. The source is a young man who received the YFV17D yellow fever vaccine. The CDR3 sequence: CASSVRINNSPLHF. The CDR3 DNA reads TGTGCCAGCAGCGTAAGAATCAATAATTCACCCCTCCACTTT.